Listed here are 8 T cell receptor beta chains from one sample, sequenced in a study of T cells in Graves' hyperthyroidism and ophthalmopathy. The CDR3 regions of TCR beta were amplified from RNA transcripts. Carried out on the TCR CDR3, a first-round RT-PCR used the HTBI primer set. One entry per CDR3 protein results from TCRdb running MiXCR on the multiplex PCR reads. The table includes approximately 620,000 distinct CDR3 sequences, approximately 15% detected once. Source material: blood. All receptors come from a woman between 40 and 55 years old with Graves' ophthalmopathy.

At least ten counts were recorded for this clonotype. The chain is built from TRBV20-1 and TRBJ2-3; 9 bases line up with TRBD1. This CDR3 is built from 14 residues. Germline V gene sequence: CDR1 DFQATT, CDR2 SNEGSKA (reference sequence). The V gene end was trimmed by 5 bases and the J gene end by 2 bases; junction bases not matched to a gene: 5. CDR3 nucleotides: TGCAGTGCTTCACGGGACAGGGACACAGATACGCAGTATTTT. This encodes CSASRDRDTDTQYF.

This clonotype was observed a single time. The chain couples TRBV19 to TRBJ1-2; D ambiguous. The CDR3 extends over 14 amino acids. Germline values: CDR1 LNHDA, CDR2 SQIVND (reference sequence). Trimming stripped 3 bases from V and 4 bases from J, with 12 bases between. The CDR3 spells CASSIRVSTYGYTF. The CDR3 DNA sequence: TGTGCCAGTAGTATCCGGGTTTCTACCTATGGCTACACCTTC. Full variable domain (outside the CDR3, taken from reference TRBV19 and TRBJ1-2): DGGITQSPKYLFRKEGQNVTLSCEQNLNHDAMYWYRQDPGQGLRLIYYSQIVNDFQKGDIAEGYSVSREKKESFPLTVTSAQKNPTAFYLCASSIRVSTYGYTFGSGTRLTVV.

At least ten counts were recorded for this clonotype. The genes are TRBV28 and TRBJ1-3, with 8 bases identical to TRBD1. The CDR3 runs 12 residues. With 10 bases clipped from V and 5 bases from J, the junction kept 4 bases outside the gene matches. CDR1 and CDR2 (germline): MDHEN, SYDVKM. The CDR3 bases are TGTGCCACCAGGACAGGGAGAAACACCATATATTTT. Encoded protein: CATRTGRNTIYF.

The chain has TRBV19 and TRBJ2-3; 9 nucleotides agree with TRBD2. V lost 6 bases and J lost 4; bases outside the gene matches: 11. CDR1 and CDR2 from the germline V gene are LNHDA and SQIVND (reference sequence). This CDR3 has 16 residues. The DNA for the CDR3 is TGTGCCAGTAGGCGCCTAGCGGGACGCGGAGCAGATACGCAGTATTTT. Encoded protein: CASRRLAGRGADTQYF.

This clonotype was recorded at least ten times. This rearrangement joins TRBV6-1 to TRBJ2-5; TRBD2 matches at 15 bases. There are 15 residues in the CDR3. V dropped 10 bases and J dropped 3; count of bases not matched to a gene: 6. The germline CDR1 and CDR2 sequences are MNHNS and SASEGT. The CDR3 sequence: CAIRRTSGGEETQYF. In nucleotides, the CDR3 is TGTGCCATCCGGAGGACTAGCGGGGGGGAAGAGACCCAGTACTTC.

The chain has TRBV4-1 and TRBJ1-4, with D hard to call. The V end was cut by 4 bases, the J end by 8 bases, with 8 bases between. CDR1 MGHRA and CDR2 YSYEKL come from the germline V gene. The CDR3 has 12 amino acids. In DNA, the CDR3 is TGCGCCAGCAGCCCCACTGAAGAAAAACTGTTTTTT. Translating gives CASSPTEEKLFF.

This clonotype was seen many times. The chain joins TRBV7-2 to TRBJ2-5; D uncertain. This CDR3 is built from 15 residues. Germline-derived CDR1 and CDR2 are SGHTA and FQGNSA. Deletions cut 1 base from V and 5 bases from J, with 14 bases between. This chain's CDR3 is CASSLVGLVGETQYF. For the CDR3, the DNA is TGTGCCAGCAGCTTAGTAGGTCTAGTAGGCGAGACCCAGTACTTC.

This clonotype occurred many times. This rearrangement joins TRBV7-3 to TRBJ2-1; 8 nucleotides line up with TRBD1. V was pared by 5 bases and J by 6 bases, with 9 bases of the junction left unmatched. The CDR3 runs 15 residues. CDR1 SGHTA and CDR2 FQGTGA come from the germline V gene. The DNA for the CDR3 is TGTGCCAGCAGCCGAGCCGGGACAGGCACCAATGAGCAGTTCTTC. Its translation is CASSRAGTGTNEQFF.